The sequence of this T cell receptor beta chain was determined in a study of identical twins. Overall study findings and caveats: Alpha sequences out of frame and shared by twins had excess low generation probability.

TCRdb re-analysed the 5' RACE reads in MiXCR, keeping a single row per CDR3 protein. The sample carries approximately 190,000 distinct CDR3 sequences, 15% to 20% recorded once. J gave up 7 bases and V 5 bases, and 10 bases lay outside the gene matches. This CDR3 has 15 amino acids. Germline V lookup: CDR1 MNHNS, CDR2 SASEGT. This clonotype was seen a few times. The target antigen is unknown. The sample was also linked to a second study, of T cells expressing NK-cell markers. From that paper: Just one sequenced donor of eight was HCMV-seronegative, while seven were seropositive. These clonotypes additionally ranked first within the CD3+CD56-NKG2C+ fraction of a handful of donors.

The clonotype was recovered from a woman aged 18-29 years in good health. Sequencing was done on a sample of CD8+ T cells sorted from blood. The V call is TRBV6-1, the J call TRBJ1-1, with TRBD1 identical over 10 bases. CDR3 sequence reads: CASSQRTGGLIEAFF. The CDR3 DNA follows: TGTGCCAGCAGTCAACGGACAGGGGGTCTTATTGAAGCTTTCTTT.